This entry concerns a single T cell receptor beta chain. What it recognizes is unknown. The assay was immunoSEQ multiplex PCR, and TCRdb's table has in-frame clones only and misses some. Of 90,000 to 150,000 clones in the sample, 85% to 90% were seen once. V was clipped by 6 bases and J by 6 bases; unmatched bases: 6. Germline V gene lookup returns CDR1 MDHEN and CDR2 SYDVKM. The length of the CDR3 is 14 residues. This entry comes from a study of T cell responses to AZD1222 COVID-19 vaccine. About the research overall: Researchers grouped second doses given at about 4 or about 12 weeks into one pool.

Study conclusions and caveats: It should be noted that donors were predominantly white British and more often female, and clonal diversity was possibly underestimated. At baseline, seropositivity was found in only five or six AZD1222 recipients. Epitopes outside B.1.351 and B.1.1.7 mutated regions reportedly drew nearly half of spike TCRs.

The receptor was derived from an adult in good health. The source was peripheral blood, collected on day 0 of AZD1222 vaccination. The gene calls are TRBV28 and TRBJ1-4; 8 bases are shared with TRBD1. CDR3 region: CASRRTGNYEKLFF. The CDR3 bases are TGTGCCAGCAGGCGGACAGGGAATTATGAAAAACTGTTTTTT.